This T cell receptor beta chain was retrieved from a study of cytomegalovirus exposure and HLA in healthy donors. Broader study findings: The majority of CMV-associated TCR beta chains were reported as apparently HLA-restricted in a later analysis. As was reported, the HLA-A and HLA-B alleles of most subjects were accurately predicted from TCR beta sequences.

PCR amplification relied on 60 Vbeta primers (plus 13 Jbeta primers). TCRdb keeps only in-frame clones here, not all; method: immunoSEQ multiplex PCR. The sample consists of about 190,000 clones, almost 75% of them appearing once. For this clone: Antigen: not known.

The receptor's source is a woman in her twenties or thirties in good health and CMV-seropositive. The specimen was PBMCs.

The DNA for the CDR3 is TGTGCCAGCAACCCGTCGGACAGGGCGAACTATGGCTACACCTTC. Residues: CASNPSDRANYGYTF. The chain has TRBV28 and TRBJ1-2, with 8 bases identical to TRBD1. The germline gives CDR1 MDHEN, CDR2 SYDVKM. The J segment lost 2 bases and the V segment lost 7 bases, leaving 9 bases of the junction unmatched. CDR3 length: 15 residues.